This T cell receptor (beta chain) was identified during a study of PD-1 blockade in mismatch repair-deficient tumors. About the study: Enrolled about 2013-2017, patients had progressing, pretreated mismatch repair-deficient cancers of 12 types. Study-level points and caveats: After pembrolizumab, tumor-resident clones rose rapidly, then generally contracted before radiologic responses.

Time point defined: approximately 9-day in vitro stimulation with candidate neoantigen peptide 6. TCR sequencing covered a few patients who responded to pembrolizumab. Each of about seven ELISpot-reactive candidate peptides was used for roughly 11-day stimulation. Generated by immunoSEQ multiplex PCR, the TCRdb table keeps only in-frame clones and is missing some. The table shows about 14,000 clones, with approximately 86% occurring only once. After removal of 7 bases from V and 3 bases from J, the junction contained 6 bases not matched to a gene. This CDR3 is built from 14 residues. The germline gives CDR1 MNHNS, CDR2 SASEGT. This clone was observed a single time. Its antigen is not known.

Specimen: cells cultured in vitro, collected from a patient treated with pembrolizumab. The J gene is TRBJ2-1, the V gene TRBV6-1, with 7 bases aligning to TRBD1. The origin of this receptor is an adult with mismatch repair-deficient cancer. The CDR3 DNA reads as TGTGCCAGCAACCCGGGACAGCGCTACAATGAGCAGTTCTTC. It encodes CASNPGQRYNEQFF.